This note documents a single T cell receptor (beta chain) sequence. Its antigen remains unidentified. The CDR3 has 13 amino acids. CDR1 is SQVTM, CDR2 ANQGSEA, per germline. Amplification used 60 Vbeta primers and 13 Jbeta primers. Produced via immunoSEQ multiplex PCR; TCRdb's table is partial and in-frame only. This table has about 160,000 clones, 82% appearing once. This entry is derived from a study of cytomegalovirus exposure and HLA in healthy donors. Findings and limits, study-wide: Three CMV-associated chains were confirmed in vitro to be specific for CMV antigens. A later analysis revealed that TCR association rates differed between HLA loci, peaking at DRB1 and bottoming out at HLA-C.

Despite likely unrecorded immune exposures, the donors were nominally healthy at the time of sampling. The sequence came from a girl aged 5 to 17 in good health and CMV-seropositive. This sequence joins TRBV29-1 and TRBJ2-5; 8 nucleotides align to TRBD1. Sequences were obtained from PBMCs. CDR3 sequence reads: CSFQGAWEETQYF. The CDR3 DNA is TGCAGTTTCCAGGGGGCTTGGGAAGAGACCCAGTACTTC.